The rows below give T cell receptor beta chains drawn from one sample of a study of Graves' ophthalmopathy and Graves' hyperthyroidism. TCRdb independently ran MiXCR on the multiplex PCR reads; one entry per CDR3 protein. Among about 740,000 distinct CDR3 sequences listed, 40% were seen once. The sample consisted of peripheral blood. The origin of the receptors is an adult man with Graves' ophthalmopathy. The CDR3 runs from the conserved cysteine through the conserved F or W. Fields, in order: V gene, CDR3 protein.

V: TRBV6-1
CDR3: CASSYGLLSNTEAFF

V: TRBV29-1
CDR3: CSVVSVTDTQYF

V: TRBV24-1
CDR3: CAWTAGLNNQPQHF

V: TRBV19
CDR3: CASSDLAGRLLGTQYF

V: TRBV7-3
CDR3: CASSLDLTEQYF

V: TRBV19
CDR3: CASSISLVRKNSNQPQHF

V: TRBV15
CDR3: CATSRDFSPGQGEGETQYF

V: TRBV10-3
CDR3: CAISETGTEKFNYGYTF

V: TRBV4-1
CDR3: CASSQDSLTGGYGYTF

V: TRBV6-5
CDR3: CASRQGYAPLHF

V: TRBV10-3
CDR3: CAISALTGDQPQHF

V: TRBV10-3
CDR3: CAIRDPGQGGIYEQYF

V: TRBV2
CDR3: CASSVPRRSGELFF

V: TRBV7-2
CDR3: CASSPRASRVGEQYF

V: TRBV19
CDR3: CASTTRRQTNEKLFF

V: TRBV12-3/TRBV12-4
CDR3: CASSLQGFGYTEAFF

V: TRBV2
CDR3: CASSEGRTQGTQYF

V: TRBV6-5
CDR3: CASSESTGEQYF

V: TRBV5-1
CDR3: CASSEGGGMQPQHF

V: TRBV25-1
CDR3: CASSLRSPIMAGGNGELFF

V: TRBV10-1
CDR3: CASSESDGGPYEQYF

V: TRBV10-3
CDR3: CATTGTGRWETQFF

V: TRBV10-3
CDR3: CAISRQMSTEAFF

V: TRBV24-1
CDR3: CASSERTGTGGAQPQHF

V: TRBV7-9
CDR3: CASSLVYGDNSPLHF

V: TRBV13
CDR3: CASSIYSGLGNEQYF

V: TRBV15
CDR3: CATSSPGGQTTGELFF

V: TRBV5-6
CDR3: CASSLQLAGLNDYEQYF

V: TRBV12-3/TRBV12-4
CDR3: CASGGQSVEAYNSPLHF

V: TRBV3-1
CDR3: CASRPIASSGANVLTF

V: TRBV25-1
CDR3: CASSLRVGARNTGELFF

V: TRBV20-1
CDR3: CSARIRGRPYNSPLHF

V: TRBV7-9
CDR3: CAGSIGTGPEKLFF

V: TRBV24-1
CDR3: CATSDEKGDQPQHF

V: TRBV2
CDR3: CASSDFVGYEQYF

V: TRBV5-4
CDR3: CASSLDPTEKETQYF

V: TRBV7-9
CDR3: CASLRGDVLKETQYF

V: TRBV2
CDR3: CASSARGGSEQYF

V: TRBV5-5
CDR3: CASSQALPEKLFF

V: TRBV25-1
CDR3: CASSSGHVANYGYTF

V: TRBV6-5
CDR3: CASSPPVAREETQYF

V: TRBV7-9
CDR3: CASSIGTSGWETQYF

V: TRBV11-1
CDR3: CASSLTQGSYEQYF

V: TRBV11-2
CDR3: CASSPDRFQYEQYF

V: TRBV25-1
CDR3: CASSLSWQGAGELFF

V: TRBV7-9
CDR3: CASSTGQGLYGYTF